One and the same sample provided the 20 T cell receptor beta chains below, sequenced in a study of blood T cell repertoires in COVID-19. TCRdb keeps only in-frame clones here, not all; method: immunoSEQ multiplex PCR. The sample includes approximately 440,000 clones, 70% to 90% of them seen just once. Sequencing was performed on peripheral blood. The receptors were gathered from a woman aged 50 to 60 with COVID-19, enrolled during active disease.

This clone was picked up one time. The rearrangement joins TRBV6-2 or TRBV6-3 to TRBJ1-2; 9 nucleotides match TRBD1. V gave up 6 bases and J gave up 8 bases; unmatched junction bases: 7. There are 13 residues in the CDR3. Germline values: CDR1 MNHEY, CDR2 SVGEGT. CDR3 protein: CASSQDRGSGYTF. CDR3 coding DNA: TGTGCCAGCAGCCAGGACAGGGGTAGCGGCTACACCTTC.

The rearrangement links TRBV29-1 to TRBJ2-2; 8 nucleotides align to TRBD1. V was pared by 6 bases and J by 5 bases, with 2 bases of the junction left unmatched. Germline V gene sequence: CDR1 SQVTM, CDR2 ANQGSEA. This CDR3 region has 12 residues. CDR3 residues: CSVQGATGELFF. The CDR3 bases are TGCAGCGTCCAGGGGGCGACCGGGGAGCTGTTTTTT.

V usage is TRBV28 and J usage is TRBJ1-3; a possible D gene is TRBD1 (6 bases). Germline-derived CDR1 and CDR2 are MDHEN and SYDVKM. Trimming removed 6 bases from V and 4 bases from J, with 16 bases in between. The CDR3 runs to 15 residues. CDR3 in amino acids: CASSLQGIGGNTIYF. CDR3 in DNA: TGTGCCAGCAGCCTACAGGGAATAGGGGGAAACACCATATATTTT.

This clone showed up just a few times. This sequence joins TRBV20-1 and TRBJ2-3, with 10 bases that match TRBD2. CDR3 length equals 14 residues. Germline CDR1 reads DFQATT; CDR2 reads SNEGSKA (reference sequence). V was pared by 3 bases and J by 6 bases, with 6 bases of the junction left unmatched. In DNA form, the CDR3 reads TGCAGTGCTAGTGCGCTAGCGGGGGAGGATACGCAGTATTTT. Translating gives CSASALAGEDTQYF.

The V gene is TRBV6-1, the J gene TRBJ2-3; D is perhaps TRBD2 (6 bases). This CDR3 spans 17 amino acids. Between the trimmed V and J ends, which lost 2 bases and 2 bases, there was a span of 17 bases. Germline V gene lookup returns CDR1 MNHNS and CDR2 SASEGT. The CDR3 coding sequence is TGTGCCAGCAGTGAATGGGGAGGTAGTGGGGCCACAGATACGCAGTATTTT. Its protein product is CASSEWGGSGATDTQYF.

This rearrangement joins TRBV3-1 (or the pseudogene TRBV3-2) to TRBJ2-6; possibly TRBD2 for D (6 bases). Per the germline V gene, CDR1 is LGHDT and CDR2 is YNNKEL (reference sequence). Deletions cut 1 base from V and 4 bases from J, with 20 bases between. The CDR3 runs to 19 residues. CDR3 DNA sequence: TGTGCCAGCAGCCAAGGAATTTTTGAGGGGAGGACAGGGGCCAACGTCCTGACTTTC. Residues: CASSQGIFEGRTGANVLTF.

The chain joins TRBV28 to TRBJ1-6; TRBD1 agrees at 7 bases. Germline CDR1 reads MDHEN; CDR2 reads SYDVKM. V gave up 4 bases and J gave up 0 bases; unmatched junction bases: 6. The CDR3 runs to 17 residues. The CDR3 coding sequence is TGTGCCAGCAGTTCCTTTGGACAGGTCTCCTATAATTCACCCCTCCACTTT. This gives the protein CASSSFGQVSYNSPLHF.

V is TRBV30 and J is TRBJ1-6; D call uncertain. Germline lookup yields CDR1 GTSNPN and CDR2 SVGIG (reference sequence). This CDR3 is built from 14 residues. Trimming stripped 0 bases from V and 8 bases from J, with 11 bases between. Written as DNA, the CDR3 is TGTGCCTGGAGTGTGCGGTCCGGAGATTCACCCCTCCACTTT. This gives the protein CAWSVRSGDSPLHF.

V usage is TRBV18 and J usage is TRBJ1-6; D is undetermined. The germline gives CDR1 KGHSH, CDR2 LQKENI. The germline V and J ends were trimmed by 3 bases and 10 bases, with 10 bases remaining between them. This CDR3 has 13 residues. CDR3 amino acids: CASSPTTESPLHF. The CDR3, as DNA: TGTGCCAGCTCACCCACGACTGAGTCACCCCTCCACTTT.

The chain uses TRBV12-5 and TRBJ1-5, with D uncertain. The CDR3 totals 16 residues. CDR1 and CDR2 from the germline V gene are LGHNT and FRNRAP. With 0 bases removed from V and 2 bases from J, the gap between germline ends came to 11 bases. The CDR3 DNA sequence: TGTGCTAGTGGTTTGGTAACGAGGGTCGGCAATCAGCCCCAGCATTTT. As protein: CASGLVTRVGNQPQHF.

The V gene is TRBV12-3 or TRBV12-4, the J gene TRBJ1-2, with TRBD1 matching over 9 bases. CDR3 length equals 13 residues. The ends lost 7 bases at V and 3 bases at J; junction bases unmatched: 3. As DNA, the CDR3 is TGTGCCAGCATTAGGACAGGGGACTATGGCTACACCTTC. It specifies CASIRTGDYGYTF.

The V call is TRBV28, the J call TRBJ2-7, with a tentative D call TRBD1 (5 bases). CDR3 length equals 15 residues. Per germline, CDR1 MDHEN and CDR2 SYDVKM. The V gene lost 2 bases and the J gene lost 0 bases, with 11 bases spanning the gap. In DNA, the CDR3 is TGTGCCAGCAGTTTAACCAGGGCAGGCTCCTACGAGCAGTACTTC. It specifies CASSLTRAGSYEQYF.

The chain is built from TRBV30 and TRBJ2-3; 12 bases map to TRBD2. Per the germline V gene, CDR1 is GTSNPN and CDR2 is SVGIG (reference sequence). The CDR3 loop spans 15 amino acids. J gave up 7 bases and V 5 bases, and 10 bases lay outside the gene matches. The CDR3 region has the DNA TGTGCCTGGGAGACTAGCGGGGGCCCGTTCAATACGCAGTATTTT. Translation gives CAWETSGGPFNTQYF.

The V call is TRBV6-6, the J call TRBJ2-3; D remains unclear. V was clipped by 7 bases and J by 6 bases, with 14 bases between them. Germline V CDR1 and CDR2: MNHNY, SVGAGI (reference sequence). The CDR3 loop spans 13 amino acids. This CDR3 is CASTRSPRDTQYF. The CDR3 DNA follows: TGTGCCAGCACCCGATCCCCTCGGGATACGCAGTATTTT.

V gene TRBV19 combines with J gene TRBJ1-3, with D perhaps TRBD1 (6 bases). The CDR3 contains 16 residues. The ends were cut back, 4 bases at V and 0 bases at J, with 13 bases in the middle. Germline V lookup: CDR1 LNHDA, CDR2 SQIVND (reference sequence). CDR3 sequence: CASSTGETGSGNTIYF. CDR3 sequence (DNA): TGTGCCAGTAGTACAGGGGAAACAGGCTCTGGAAACACCATATATTTT.

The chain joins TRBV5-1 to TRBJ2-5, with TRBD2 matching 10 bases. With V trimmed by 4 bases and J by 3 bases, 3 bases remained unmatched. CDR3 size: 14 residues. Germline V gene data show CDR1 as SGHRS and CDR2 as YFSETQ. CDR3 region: CASSRTSGKETQYF. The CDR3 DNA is TGCGCCAGCAGCAGGACTAGCGGAAAAGAGACCCAGTACTTC.

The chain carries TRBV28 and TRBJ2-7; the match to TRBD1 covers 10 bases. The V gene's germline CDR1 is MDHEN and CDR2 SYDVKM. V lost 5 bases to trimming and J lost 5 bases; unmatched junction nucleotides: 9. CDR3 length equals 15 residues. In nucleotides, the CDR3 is TGTGCCAGCAGTGCGACAGGGGGCATTGCCCACGAGCAGTACTTC. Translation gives CASSATGGIAHEQYF.

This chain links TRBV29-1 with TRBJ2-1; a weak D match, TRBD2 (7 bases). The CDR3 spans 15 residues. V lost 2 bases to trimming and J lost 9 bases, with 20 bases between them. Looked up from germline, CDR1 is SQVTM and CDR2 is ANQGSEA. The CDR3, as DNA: TGCAGCGTTGAAACCGGGAGGAAGGGACAAGGTGAGCAGTTCTTC. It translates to CSVETGRKGQGEQFF.

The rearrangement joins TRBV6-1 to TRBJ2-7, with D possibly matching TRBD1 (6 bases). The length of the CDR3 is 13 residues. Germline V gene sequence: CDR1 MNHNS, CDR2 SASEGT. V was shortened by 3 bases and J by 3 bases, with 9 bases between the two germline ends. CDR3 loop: CASSDARGYEQYF. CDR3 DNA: TGTGCCAGCAGTGATGCCAGGGGCTACGAGCAGTACTTC.

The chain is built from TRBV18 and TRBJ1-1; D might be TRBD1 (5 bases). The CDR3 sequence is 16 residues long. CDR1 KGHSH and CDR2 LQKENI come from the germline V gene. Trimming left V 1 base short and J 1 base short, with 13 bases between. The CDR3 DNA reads TGTGCCAGCTCACCACGGGGGGATGGTACGAACACTGAAGCTTTCTTT. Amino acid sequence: CASSPRGDGTNTEAFF.